Following are 18 T cell receptor beta chains from one sample sequenced in a study of T cell repertoires in cytomegalovirus infection. What these receptors recognize is not known. One entry per CDR3 protein results from TCRdb running MiXCR on the reads. The sample lists around 770,000 distinct CDR3 sequences; 29% were seen once. The source material was cultured CD8+ T cells from PBMCs, sampled from culture after CMV antigen stimulation. Receptors originate from a human donor in good health (CMV status not recorded). Some clones in this sample may be carry-over from other donors' samples.

The CDR3 spells CASRGDSSEQFF. CDR3 DNA sequence: TGTGCCAGCAGGGGGGACAGCTCTGAGCAGTTCTTC. The chain couples TRBV3-1 to TRBJ2-1, with 7 bases matching TRBD1. Trimming at V came to 6 bases and at J to 9 bases, leaving 5 bases not matched to a gene. Germline loops: CDR1 LGHDT, CDR2 YNNKEL (reference sequence). CDR3 size: 12 residues.

In this sample, this clonotype turned up a few times. The chain is built from TRBV4-1 and TRBJ2-7; tentative D call: TRBD1 (5 bases). Between the trimmed V and J ends, which lost 4 bases and 1 base, there was a span of 14 bases. There are 15 residues in the CDR3. Germline V gene data show CDR1 as MGHRA and CDR2 as YSYEKL. The CDR3 loop is CASSPLGKGSYEQYF. Written as DNA, the CDR3 is TGCGCCAGCAGCCCCCTAGGAAAGGGGTCCTACGAGCAGTACTTC.

The V call is TRBV6-9, the J call TRBJ2-2, with 8 bases that match TRBD2. The CDR3 length is 16 residues. V shed 8 bases, J shed 6 bases, and the junction held 14 bases outside the gene matches. The germline CDR1 and CDR2 sequences are MNHGY and SVAAGI. CDR3 region: CASRPGGMGRAGELFF. The CDR3 DNA sequence: TGTGCCAGCCGACCGGGGGGGATGGGACGGGCCGGGGAGCTGTTTTTT.

In its sample, this clonotype was seen a few times. The rearrangement uses TRBV7-9 and TRBJ2-1, with D uncertain. This CDR3 has 17 residues. Germline V CDR1 and CDR2: SEHNR, FQNEAQ (reference sequence). V was clipped by 4 bases and J by 7 bases, with 23 bases between them. CDR3: CASSYRWTSRDGNEQFF. The CDR3 DNA reads TGTGCCAGCAGCTATAGGTGGACCTCAAGGGATGGGAATGAGCAGTTCTTC.

This clonotype showed up just a few times. The V call is TRBV13, the J call TRBJ2-5; 10 positions agree with TRBD1. Unmatched junction bases numbered 7, after V lost 4 bases and J lost 5 bases. The CDR3 totals 15 residues. Germline assignment: CDR1 PRHDT and CDR2 FYEKMQ (reference sequence). This CDR3 reads CASSSSTGGRETQYF. The CDR3 region has the DNA TGTGCCAGCAGCTCATCGACAGGGGGCAGGGAGACCCAGTACTTC.

In this sample, this clonotype turned up a few times. The rearrangement joins TRBV7-9 to TRBJ2-1, with TRBD2 matching over 12 bases. Germline CDR1 SEHNR, CDR2 FQNEAQ (reference sequence). V gave up 6 bases and J gave up 7 bases; unmatched junction bases: 10. The CDR3 length is 16 residues. CDR3 nucleotide sequence: TGTGCCAGCAGACCTCTATCTAGCGGGGGGGGTAATGAGCAGTTCTTC. It encodes CASRPLSSGGGNEQFF.

The table lists this clonotype with a few counts. The chain links TRBV6-2 or TRBV6-3 to TRBJ1-5; possibly TRBD1 for D (5 bases). Germline V lookup: CDR1 MNHEY, CDR2 SVGEGT. The V end lost 7 bases, the J end lost 0 bases, and 16 bases lay between the germline ends. The CDR3 extends over 16 amino acids. CDR3 amino acids: CASTYATGPSNQPQHF. The CDR3, as DNA: TGTGCCAGCACCTACGCTACGGGGCCTAGCAATCAGCCCCAGCATTTT.

This clonotype came up a few times. The J gene is TRBJ1-5, the V gene TRBV5-5; D gene unclear. The CDR3 runs 16 residues. Trimming shortened V by 4 bases and J by 0 bases, and 14 bases separated the two germline ends. CDR1 is SGHKS and CDR2 is YYEKEE in the germline V gene (reference sequence). The CDR3 region has the DNA TGTGCCAGCAGCCCGGTGGGAGGGAATAGCAATCAGCCCCAGCATTTT. Its translation is CASSPVGGNSNQPQHF.

This clonotype was seen only a few times. In DNA, the CDR3 is TGTGCCAGCAGCTTAGAAGGGGAAACCTACGAGCAGTACGTC. Protein product: CASSLEGETYEQYV. The V and J genes are TRBV11-1 and TRBJ2-7; D possibly corresponds to TRBD1 (5 bases). This CDR3 comprises 14 residues. V was cut by 1 base and J by 2 bases, with 9 bases left in between. From germline, CDR1 is SGHAT and CDR2 FQDESV (reference sequence).

The chain links TRBV14 to TRBJ2-6, with D possibly matching TRBD1 (6 bases). The length of the CDR3 is 19 residues. Germline CDR1 SGHDN, CDR2 FVKESK. Trimming cost V 0 bases and J 3 bases, with 18 bases left between them. The CDR3 DNA is TGTGCCAGCAGCCAAGATGTTAACGCAGGGGTGTTTGGGGCCAACGTCCTGACTTTC. Translating gives CASSQDVNAGVFGANVLTF.

The chain combines TRBV19 with TRBJ2-7, with D possibly matching TRBD1 (6 bases). V lost 4 bases, J lost 4 bases, and 20 bases lay in between. The CDR3 is made up of 16 amino acids. Germline values: CDR1 LNHDA, CDR2 SQIVND (reference sequence). The CDR3 loop is CASSKPPTGLFYEQYF. The CDR3 bases are TGTGCCAGTAGTAAGCCGCCGACAGGCCTGTTTTACGAGCAGTACTTC.

CDR3 DNA: TGTGCCAGCTCACCACGCCTAGCGGGGGGGCCAATGCCCTACAATGAGCAGTTCTTC. It yields the protein CASSPRLAGGPMPYNEQFF. The chain employs TRBV18 and TRBJ2-1, with 12 bases lining up with TRBD2. The germline V gene encodes CDR1 KGHSH and CDR2 LQKENI. Germline trimming cut 1 base from V and 2 bases from J; bases unmatched to any gene: 9. CDR3 length: 19 amino acids.

Only a few counts were recorded for this clonotype. CDR3 nucleotides: TGTGCCAGCAGCGGACGTTTAAGCTCCTACGAGCAGTACTTC. Translated, it gives CASSGRLSSYEQYF. This chain links TRBV7-8 with TRBJ2-7; D is ambiguous. Trimming removed 5 bases from V and 0 bases from J, with 11 bases in between. CDR1 is SGHVS, CDR2 FQNEAQ, per germline. The CDR3 totals 14 residues.

This clonotype was detected only a few times. The chain carries TRBV9 and TRBJ2-1, with 14 bases that match TRBD2. V lost 4 bases, J lost 8 bases, and 11 bases stayed unmatched. Germline CDR1 reads SGDLS; CDR2 reads YYNGEE. The CDR3 extends over 17 amino acids. The CDR3 protein is CASSPRLAGGPMDEQFF. In nucleotides, the CDR3 is TGTGCCAGCAGCCCCCGACTAGCGGGGGGGCCTATGGATGAGCAGTTCTTC.

The chain is built from TRBV7-6 and TRBJ1-3, with TRBD1 as a possible D gene (5 bases). Germline loops: CDR1 SGHVS, CDR2 FNYEAQ. V lost 0 bases, J lost 7 bases, and 13 bases lay in between. The CDR3 totals 15 residues. The CDR3, as DNA: TGTGCCAGCAGCTTAGCGTGGCCCGGGGCCAACACCATATATTTT. It yields the protein CASSLAWPGANTIYF.

V is TRBV11-2 and J is TRBJ1-2; D remains unclear. V was trimmed by 1 base and J by 6 bases, leaving 15 bases between them. The CDR3 has 15 residues. Germline V lookup: CDR1 SGHAT, CDR2 FQNNGV. The CDR3 DNA reads TGTGCCAGCAGCTTAGGTAGCAGGTTTCCGCATGGCTACACCTTC. Protein: CASSLGSRFPHGYTF.

This chain links TRBV13 with TRBJ2-5, with D uncertain. CDR1 is PRHDT and CDR2 is FYEKMQ in the germline V gene (reference sequence). CDR3 size: 14 residues. Trimming took off 5 bases at V and 5 bases at J, with 15 bases between the two ends. The DNA of the CDR3 is TGTGCCAGCAGCCTCCCTCAACCTAGGGAGACCCAGTACTTC. This translates into CASSLPQPRETQYF.

In nucleotides, the CDR3 is TGTGCCAGCAGGGCCGGGACATCAGGGCAGCCCCAGCATTTT. This encodes CASRAGTSGQPQHF. The chain recombines TRBV6-2 or TRBV6-3 with TRBJ1-5; D perhaps matches TRBD1 (6 bases). CDR3 length: 14 amino acids. V lost 6 bases to trimming and J lost 7 bases, with 16 bases between them. Germline-derived CDR1 and CDR2 are MNHEY and SVGEGT.